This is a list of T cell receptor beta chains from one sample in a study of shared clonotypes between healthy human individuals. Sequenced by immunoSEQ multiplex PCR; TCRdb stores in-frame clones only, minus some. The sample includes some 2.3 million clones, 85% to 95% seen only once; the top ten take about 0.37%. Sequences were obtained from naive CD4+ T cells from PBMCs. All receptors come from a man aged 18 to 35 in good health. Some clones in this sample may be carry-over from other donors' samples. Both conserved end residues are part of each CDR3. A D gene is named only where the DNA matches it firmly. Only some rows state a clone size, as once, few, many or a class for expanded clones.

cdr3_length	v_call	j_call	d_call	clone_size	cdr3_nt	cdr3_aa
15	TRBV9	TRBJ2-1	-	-	TGTGCCAGCAGTGAGAAGGACAGCTCCTACAATGAGCAGTTCTTC	CASSEKDSSYNEQFF
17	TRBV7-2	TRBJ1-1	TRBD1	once	TGTGCCAGCAGCTTTAGGGCGACAGGGGAAGGGGACACTGAAGCTTTCTTT	CASSFRATGEGDTEAFF
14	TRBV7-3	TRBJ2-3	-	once	TGTGCCAGCAGCTCCAGGCCCAGAACAGATACGCAGTATTTT	CASSSRPRTDTQYF
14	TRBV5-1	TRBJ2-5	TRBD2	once	TGCGCCAGCAGCTTGGTGACTAGCGCGACGACCCAGTACTTC	CASSLVTSATTQYF
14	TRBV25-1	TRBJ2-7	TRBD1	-	TGTGCCAGCAGTAAGGACAGGAGCTCCTACGAGCAGTACTTC	CASSKDRSSYEQYF
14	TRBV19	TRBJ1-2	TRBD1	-	TGTGCCAGTCTCAAACCGGGACAGGGTGGTGGCTACACCTTC	CASLKPGQGGGYTF
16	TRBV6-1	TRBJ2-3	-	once	TGTGCCAGCAGTGAGAGGTGGCCCGCGGTTTCGGATACGCAGTATTTT	CASSERWPAVSDTQYF
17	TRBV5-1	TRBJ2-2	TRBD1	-	TGCGCCAGCAGCCCAATGCCAACAGGGGGCACTGTTGGGGAGCTGTTTTTT	CASSPMPTGGTVGELFF
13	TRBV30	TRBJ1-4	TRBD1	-	TGTGCCTGGAGCGCGGACAGGGGCGAAAAACTGTTTTTT	CAWSADRGEKLFF
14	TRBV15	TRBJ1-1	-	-	TGTGCCACCAGCAGAGACATCAGGGACACTGAAGCTTTCTTT	CATSRDIRDTEAFF
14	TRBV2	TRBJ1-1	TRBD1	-	TGTGCCAGCAGGCCCGGACAGGGCAACACTGAAGCTTTCTTT	CASRPGQGNTEAFF
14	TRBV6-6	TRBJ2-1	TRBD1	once	TGTGCCAGCACATGGGACAGGGTTAACAATGAGCAGTTCTTC	CASTWDRVNNEQFF
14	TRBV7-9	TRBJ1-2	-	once	TGTGCCAGCAGTCCCGGAGTAGCCGTTTATGGCTACACCTTC	CASSPGVAVYGYTF
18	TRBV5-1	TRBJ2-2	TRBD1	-	TGCGCCAGCAGACCACCGGGACAGGGGGACCCGAACACCGGGGAGCTGTTTTTT	CASRPPGQGDPNTGELFF
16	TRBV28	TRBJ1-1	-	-	TGTGCCAGCAGTTTAAATACCGCCGTGGCTGTCACTGAAGCTTTCTTT	CASSLNTAVAVTEAFF
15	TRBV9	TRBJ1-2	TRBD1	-	TGTGCCAGCAGCGTAGACGGACAGGGGGCTTATGGCTACACCTTC	CASSVDGQGAYGYTF
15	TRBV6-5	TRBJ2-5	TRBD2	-	TGTGCCACCGGCTTGGGCGGGAGGCTCCAAGAGACCCAGTACTTC	CATGLGGRLQETQYF
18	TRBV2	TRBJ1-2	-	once	TGTGCCAGCAGAGTGCCCCCGGGACCCCAAGGGGCTAACTATGGCTACACCTTC	CASRVPPGPQGANYGYTF
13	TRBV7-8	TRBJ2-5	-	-	TGTGCCAGCAGCACGACTAGTCAAGAGACCCAGTACTTC	CASSTTSQETQYF
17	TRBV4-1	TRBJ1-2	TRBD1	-	TGCGCCAGCAGCCAACCCCCATCGACAGGGGCAGGCTATGGCTACACCTTC	CASSQPPSTGAGYGYTF
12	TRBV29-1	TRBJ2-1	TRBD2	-	TGCAGCGTGACACCTAGCGGGAAGGAGCAGTTCTTC	CSVTPSGKEQFF
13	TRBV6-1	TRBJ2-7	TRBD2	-	TGTGCCAGCAGTGACGCGGGAGGCCACGAGCAGTACTTC	CASSDAGGHEQYF
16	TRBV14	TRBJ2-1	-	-	TGTGCCAGCAGCCAAGTTTACCGCTCTTCCTACAATGAGCAGTTCTTC	CASSQVYRSSYNEQFF
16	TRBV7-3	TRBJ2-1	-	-	TGTGCCAGCAGCTTAACCCCAGGGCTTACCTACAATGAGCAGTTCTTC	CASSLTPGLTYNEQFF
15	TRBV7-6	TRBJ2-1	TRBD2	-	TGTGCCAGCAGCTCAGGACTAGCGGGACTTAATGAGCAGTTCTTC	CASSSGLAGLNEQFF
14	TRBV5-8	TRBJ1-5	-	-	TGTGCCAGCAGCCCATGGCAGGGGAATCAGCCCCAGCATTTT	CASSPWQGNQPQHF
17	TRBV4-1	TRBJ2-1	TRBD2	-	TGCGCCAGCAGCCAAGGGGGTGCTTTAGCGGGAGCCCCCAAGCAGTTCTTC	CASSQGGALAGAPKQFF
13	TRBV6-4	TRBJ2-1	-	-	TGTGCCAGCAGTGACTCGTGGGGGCTTGAGCAGTTCTTC	CASSDSWGLEQFF
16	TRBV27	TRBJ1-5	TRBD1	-	TGTGCCAGCAGTTCCTCCGTCGGACAGGGAGGACGGCCCCAGCATTTT	CASSSSVGQGGRPQHF
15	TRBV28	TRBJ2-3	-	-	TGTGCCAGCAGGACTACACCAGGGGGCACAGATACGCAGTATTTT	CASRTTPGGTDTQYF
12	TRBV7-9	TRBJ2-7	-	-	TGTGCCAGCAGCTTATGGGGCTACGAGCAGTACTTC	CASSLWGYEQYF
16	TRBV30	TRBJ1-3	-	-	TGTGCCTGGATTACCACGGGGGCCCAGTGGGGAAACACCATATATTTT	CAWITTGAQWGNTIYF
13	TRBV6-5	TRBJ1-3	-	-	TGTGCCAGCAGCCGCAAATCAGGAAACACCATATATTTT	CASSRKSGNTIYF
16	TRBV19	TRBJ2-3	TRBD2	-	TGTGCCAGTAGTAGTAGCGGGAGGGCCGGCACAGATACGCAGTATTTT	CASSSSGRAGTDTQYF
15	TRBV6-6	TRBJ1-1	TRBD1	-	TGTGCCAGCAGTCCCCCGGGACAGAAGAACACTGAAGCTTTCTTT	CASSPPGQKNTEAFF
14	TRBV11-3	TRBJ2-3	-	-	TGTGCCAGCAGCTTAGTCGCTCCCCCGGATACGCAGTATTTT	CASSLVAPPDTQYF
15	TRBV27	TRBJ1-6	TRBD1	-	TGTGCCAGCAGCTTTCTCGGGACAGGGGATTCACCCCTCCACTTT	CASSFLGTGDSPLHF
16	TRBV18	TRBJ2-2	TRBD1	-	TGTGCCAGCTCACCGTCACAGGGGCCGAACACCGGGGAGCTGTTTTTT	CASSPSQGPNTGELFF
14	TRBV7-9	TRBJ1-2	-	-	TGTGCCAGCAGCCCGGGTGGGGCCGGTTATGGCTACACCTTC	CASSPGGAGYGYTF
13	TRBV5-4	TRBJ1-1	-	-	TGTGCCAGCAGCTTGGCGGGGATAGGTGAAGCTTTCTTT	CASSLAGIGEAFF
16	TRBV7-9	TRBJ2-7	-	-	TGTGCCAGCAGCTTAGCCTGGGGAAAAGGCTTCTACGAGCAGTACTTC	CASSLAWGKGFYEQYF